A selection of T cell receptor beta chains follows, all from one sample in a study of shared clonotypes between healthy human individuals. TCRdb's table, derived via immunoSEQ multiplex PCR, lists solely in-frame clones and lacks some. Among 1,100,000 or so clones listed, roughly 74% were seen once. Sequenced: memory CD4+ T cells from PBMCs. These receptor sequences come from a man younger than 35 in good health. Some clones in this sample may be carry-over from other donors' samples. CDR3s leave out the opening cysteine and the closing phenylalanine or tryptophan.

J gene,V gene,CDR3 protein
TRBJ1-6,TRBV5-6,ASSLQGPFSPLH
TRBJ2-5,TRBV4-1,ASSQAMTSGIQETQY
TRBJ2-1,TRBV12-5,ASGLTPLDRVKQF
TRBJ1-2,TRBV20-1,SASIQGPS
TRBJ2-1,TRBV20-1,SGNSYNEQF
TRBJ1-2,TRBV7-6,ASSLGSAGAGYGYT
TRBJ2-1,TRBV7-9,ASSPPSSWDEQF
TRBJ1-5,TRBV5-1,ASSLGIRGGNQPQH
TRBJ1-1,TRBV4-2,ASSQEPLAEAF
TRBJ2-5,TRBV11-2,ASSWIQGGETQY
TRBJ2-2,TRBV14,ASSQVGQGLNTGELF
TRBJ2-2,TRBV7-9,ASSLIGQRAGELF
TRBJ1-3,TRBV5-1,ASSPREPGNTIY
TRBJ2-5,TRBV14,ASSPSPRGRTQY
TRBJ2-7,TRBV18,ASSPALSYEQY
TRBJ2-3,TRBV9,ASSVASWSGIYTDTQY
TRBJ2-4,TRBV9,ASSVARRETPDIQY
TRBJ2-2,TRBV5-1,ASSSRTGSPGELF
TRBJ2-2,TRBV11-2,ASSLDRYPGELF
TRBJ2-2,TRBV9,ASSVVPLNTGELF
TRBJ2-1,TRBV6-1,ASRERSSGRASSYNEQF
TRBJ2-1,TRBV10-1,ASSESMGGAYNEQF
TRBJ1-4,TRBV7-8,ASSLATTRANEKLF